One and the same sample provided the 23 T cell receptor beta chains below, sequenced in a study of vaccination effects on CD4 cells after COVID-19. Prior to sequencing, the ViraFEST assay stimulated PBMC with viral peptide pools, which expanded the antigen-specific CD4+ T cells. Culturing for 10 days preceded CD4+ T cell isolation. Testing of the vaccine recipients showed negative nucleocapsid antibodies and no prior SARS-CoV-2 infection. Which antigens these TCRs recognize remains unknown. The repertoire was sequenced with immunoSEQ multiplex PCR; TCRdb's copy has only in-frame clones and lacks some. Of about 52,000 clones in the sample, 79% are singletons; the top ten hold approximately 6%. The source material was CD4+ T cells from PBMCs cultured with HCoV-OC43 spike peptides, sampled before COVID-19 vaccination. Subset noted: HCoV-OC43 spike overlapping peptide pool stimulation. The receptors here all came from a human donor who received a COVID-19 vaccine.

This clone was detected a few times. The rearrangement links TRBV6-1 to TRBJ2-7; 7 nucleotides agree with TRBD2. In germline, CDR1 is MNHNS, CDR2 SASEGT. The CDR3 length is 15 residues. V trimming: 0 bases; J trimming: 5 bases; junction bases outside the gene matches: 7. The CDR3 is CASSEARGTTDEQYV. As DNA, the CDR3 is TGTGCCAGCAGTGAAGCGCGGGGGACGACGGACGAGCAGTACGTC.

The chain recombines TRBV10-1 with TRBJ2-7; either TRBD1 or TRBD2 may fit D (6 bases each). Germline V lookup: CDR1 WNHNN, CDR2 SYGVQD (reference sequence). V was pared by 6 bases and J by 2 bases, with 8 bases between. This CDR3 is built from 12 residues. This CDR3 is CASRGGPYEQYV. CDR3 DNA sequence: TGCGCCAGCAGGGGGGGCCCCTACGAGCAGTACGTC.

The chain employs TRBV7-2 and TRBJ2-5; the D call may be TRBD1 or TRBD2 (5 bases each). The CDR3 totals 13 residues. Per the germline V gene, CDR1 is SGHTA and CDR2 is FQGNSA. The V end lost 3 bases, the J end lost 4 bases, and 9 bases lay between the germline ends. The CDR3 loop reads CASSLAGRETQYF. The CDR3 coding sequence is TGTGCCAGCAGCTTGGCAGGGAGAGAGACCCAGTACTTC.

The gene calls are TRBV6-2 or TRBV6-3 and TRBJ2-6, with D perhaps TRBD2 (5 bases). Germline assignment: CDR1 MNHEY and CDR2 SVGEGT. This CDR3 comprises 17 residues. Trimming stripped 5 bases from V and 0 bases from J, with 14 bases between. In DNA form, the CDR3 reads TGTGCCAGCAGTACATTTCTAGGGAGCTCTGGGGCCAACGTCCTGACTTTC. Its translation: CASSTFLGSSGANVLTF.

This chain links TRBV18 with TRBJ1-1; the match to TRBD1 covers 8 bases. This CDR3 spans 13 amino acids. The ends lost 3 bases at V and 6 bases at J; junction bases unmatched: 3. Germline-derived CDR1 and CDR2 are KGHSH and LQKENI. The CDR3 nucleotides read TGTGCCAGCTCACCTGGACAGGGACCTGAAGCTTTCTTT. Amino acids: CASSPGQGPEAFF.

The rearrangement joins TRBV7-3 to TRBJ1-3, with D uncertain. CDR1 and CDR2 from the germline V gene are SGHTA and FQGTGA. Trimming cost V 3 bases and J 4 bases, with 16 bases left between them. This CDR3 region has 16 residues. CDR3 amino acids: CASSLRGPPTGNTIYF. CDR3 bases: TGTGCCAGCAGCTTGAGAGGGCCTCCGACGGGAAACACCATATATTTT.

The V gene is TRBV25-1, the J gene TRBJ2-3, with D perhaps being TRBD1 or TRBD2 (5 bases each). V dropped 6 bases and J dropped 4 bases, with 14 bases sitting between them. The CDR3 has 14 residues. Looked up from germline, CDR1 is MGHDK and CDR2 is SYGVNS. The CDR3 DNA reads TGTGCCAGCAGGGGCAGGGAGTCCCCAGATACGCAGTATTTT. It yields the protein CASRGRESPDTQYF.

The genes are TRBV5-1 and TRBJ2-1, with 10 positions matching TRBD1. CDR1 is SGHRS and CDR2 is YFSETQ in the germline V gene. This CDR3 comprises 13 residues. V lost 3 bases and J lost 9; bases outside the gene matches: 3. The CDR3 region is CASSWGQGPEQFF. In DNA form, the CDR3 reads TGCGCCAGCAGCTGGGGACAGGGGCCTGAGCAGTTCTTC.

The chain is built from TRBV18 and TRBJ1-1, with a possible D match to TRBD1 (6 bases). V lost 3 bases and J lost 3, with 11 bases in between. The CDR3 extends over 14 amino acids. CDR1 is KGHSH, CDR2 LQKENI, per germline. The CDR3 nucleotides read TGTGCCAGCTCACCGGACAGATTATACACTGAAGCTTTCTTT. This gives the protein CASSPDRLYTEAFF.

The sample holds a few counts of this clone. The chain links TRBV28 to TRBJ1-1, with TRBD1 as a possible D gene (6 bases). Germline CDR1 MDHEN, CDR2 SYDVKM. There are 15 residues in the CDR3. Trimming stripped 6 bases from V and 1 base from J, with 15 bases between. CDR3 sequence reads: CASSLGGVGNTEAFF. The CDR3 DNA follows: TGTGCCAGCAGCCTAGGGGGGGTTGGGAACACTGAAGCTTTCTTT.

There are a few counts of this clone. This CDR3 is CASSAALLPDTQYF. In DNA form, the CDR3 reads TGTGCCAGCAGCGCCGCTCTTCTCCCAGATACGCAGTATTTT. J is TRBJ2-3 and V is TRBV9, with D hard to call. The CDR3 runs to 14 residues. Between the trimmed V and J ends, which lost 3 bases and 4 bases, there was a span of 12 bases. Per the germline V gene, CDR1 is SGDLS and CDR2 is YYNGEE.

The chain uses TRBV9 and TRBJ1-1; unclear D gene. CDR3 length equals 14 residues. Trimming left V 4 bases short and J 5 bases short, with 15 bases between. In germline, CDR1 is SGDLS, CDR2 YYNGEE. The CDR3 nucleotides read TGTGCCAGCAGCCCGCGCGGGAGTAGGACTGAAGCTTTCTTT. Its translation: CASSPRGSRTEAFF.

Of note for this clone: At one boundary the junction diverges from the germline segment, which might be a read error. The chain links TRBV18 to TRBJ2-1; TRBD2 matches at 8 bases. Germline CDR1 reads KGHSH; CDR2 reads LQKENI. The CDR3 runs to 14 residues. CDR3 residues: CASSPLSGGNEQFF. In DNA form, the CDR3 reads TGTGCCAGCTCTCCACTAAGCGGGGGAAATGAGCAGTTCTTC.

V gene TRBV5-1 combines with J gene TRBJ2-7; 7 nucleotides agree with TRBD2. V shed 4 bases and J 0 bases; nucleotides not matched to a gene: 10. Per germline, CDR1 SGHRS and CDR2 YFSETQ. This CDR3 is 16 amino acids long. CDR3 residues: CASSQSGAGSSYEQYV. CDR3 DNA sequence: TGCGCCAGCAGCCAGAGCGGGGCAGGAAGCTCCTACGAGCAGTACGTC.

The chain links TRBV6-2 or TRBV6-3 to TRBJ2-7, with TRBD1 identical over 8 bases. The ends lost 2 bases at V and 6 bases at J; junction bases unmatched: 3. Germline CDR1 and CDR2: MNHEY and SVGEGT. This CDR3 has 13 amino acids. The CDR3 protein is CASSYDRGAEQYV. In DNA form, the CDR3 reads TGTGCCAGCAGTTACGACAGGGGTGCCGAGCAGTACGTC.

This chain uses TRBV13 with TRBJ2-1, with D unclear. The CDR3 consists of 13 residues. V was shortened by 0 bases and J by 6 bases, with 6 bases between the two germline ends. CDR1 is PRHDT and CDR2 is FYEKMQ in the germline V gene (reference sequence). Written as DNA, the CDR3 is TGTGCCAGCAGCTTAGGACGCCCCAATGAGCAGTTCTTC. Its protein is CASSLGRPNEQFF.

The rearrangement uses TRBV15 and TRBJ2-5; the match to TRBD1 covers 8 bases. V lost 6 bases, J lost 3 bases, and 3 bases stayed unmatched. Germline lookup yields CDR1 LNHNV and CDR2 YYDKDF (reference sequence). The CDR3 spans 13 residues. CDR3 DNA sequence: TGTGCCACCAGGACAGGGGCCAAAGAGACCCAGTACTTC. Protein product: CATRTGAKETQYF.

CDR3 sequence (DNA): TGTGCCAGCAGTTATGGCCCGAACACTGAAGCTTTCTTT. Translating gives CASSYGPNTEAFF. The V gene is TRBV12-3 or TRBV12-4, the J gene TRBJ1-1; no clear D gene. The CDR3 extends over 13 amino acids. Trimming took off 4 bases at V and 1 base at J, with 7 bases between the two ends.

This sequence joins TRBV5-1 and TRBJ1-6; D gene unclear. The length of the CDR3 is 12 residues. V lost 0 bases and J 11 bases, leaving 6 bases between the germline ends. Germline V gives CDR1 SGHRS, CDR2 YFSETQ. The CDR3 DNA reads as TGCGCCAGCAGCTTGGGGGTAGCACCCCTCCACTTT. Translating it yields CASSLGVAPLHF.

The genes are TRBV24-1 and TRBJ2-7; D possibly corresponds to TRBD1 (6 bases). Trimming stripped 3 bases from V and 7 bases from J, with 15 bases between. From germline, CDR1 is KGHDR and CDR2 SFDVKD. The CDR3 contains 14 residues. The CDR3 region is CATSDPGQPGEQYV. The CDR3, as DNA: TGTGCCACCAGTGATCCCGGACAGCCGGGAGAGCAGTACGTC.

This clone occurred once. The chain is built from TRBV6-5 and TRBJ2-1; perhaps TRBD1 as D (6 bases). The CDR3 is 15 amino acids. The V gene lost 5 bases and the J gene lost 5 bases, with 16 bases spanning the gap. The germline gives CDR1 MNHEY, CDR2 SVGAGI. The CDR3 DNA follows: TGTGCCAGCAGTCCCTCAGGGGTGGTCCACAATGAGCAGTTCTTC. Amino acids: CASSPSGVVHNEQFF.

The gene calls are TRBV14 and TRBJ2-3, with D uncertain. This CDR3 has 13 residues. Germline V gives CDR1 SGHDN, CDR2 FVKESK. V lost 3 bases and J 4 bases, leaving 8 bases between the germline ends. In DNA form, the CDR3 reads TGTGCCAGCAGCCAGGGTAGTGCAGATACGCAGTATTTT. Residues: CASSQGSADTQYF. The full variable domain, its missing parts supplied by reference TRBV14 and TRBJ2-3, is EAGVTQFPSHSVIEKGQTVTLRCDPISGHDNLYWYRRVMGKEIKFLLHFVKESKQDESGMPNNRFLAERTGGTYSTLKVQPAELEDSGVYFCASSQGSADTQYFGPGTRLTVL.

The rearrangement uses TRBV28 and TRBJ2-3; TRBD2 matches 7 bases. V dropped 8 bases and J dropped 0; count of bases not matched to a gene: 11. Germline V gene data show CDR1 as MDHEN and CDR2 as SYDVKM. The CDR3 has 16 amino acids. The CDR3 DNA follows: TGTGCCAGCGAGAGCACAAGCGGGACTAGCACAGATACGCAGTATTTT. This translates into CASESTSGTSTDTQYF.